This TCR beta chain was observed in a study of radiation and T cells in renal cell carcinoma. Sequencing used immunoSEQ multiplex PCR; TCRdb keeps in-frame clones, though not all of them. The sample includes about 150,000 clones, less than 90% of them seen just once. The time point is: baseline pretreatment blood. Sample treatment: 15 Gy SBRT to primary tumor, nephrectomy 4 weeks later. Clear cell pathology was present in this patient's renal cell carcinoma. Per the germline V gene, CDR1 is SGDLS and CDR2 is YYNGEE. This CDR3 comprises 22 residues. V lost 0 bases and J 0 bases, leaving 29 bases between the germline ends.

The clonotype was recovered from a woman between 65 and 79 years old with renal cell carcinoma. The sample in question was blood, obtained from a patient whose treatment included radiotherapy and nephrectomy. The chain is built from TRBV9 and TRBJ2-3; D might be TRBD1 or TRBD2, each matching 5 bases. This CDR3 is CASSVATETGTRAKLSTDTQYF. Written as DNA, the CDR3 is TGTGCCAGCAGCGTAGCTACAGAAACGGGGACCCGGGCGAAACTGAGCACAGATACGCAGTATTTT.